This TCR beta chain was sequenced during a study of blood T cells in healthy people across ages. This clonotype has a handful of counts. Germline V gives CDR1 DFQATT, CDR2 SNEGSKA (reference sequence). V was pared by 8 bases and J by 2 bases, with 8 bases of the junction left unmatched. The CDR3 sequence is 16 residues long. With a J-beta primer mix and a sample-barcoded 5' primer, a second PCR ran about 6 to 11 cycles. Each CDR3 protein is one row after TCRdb ran MiXCR on the 5' RACE reads. The table shows about 1 million distinct CDR3 sequences, with 35% to 55% occurring only once. This clonotype was obtained from a woman aged 55-70 years in good health. Source material: blood. The chain uses TRBV20-1 and TRBJ2-1, with 14 bases fitting TRBD2. CDR3: CSLHPGLAGAYNEQFF. CDR3 bases: TGCAGTCTCCACCCGGGACTAGCGGGAGCCTACAATGAGCAGTTCTTC.